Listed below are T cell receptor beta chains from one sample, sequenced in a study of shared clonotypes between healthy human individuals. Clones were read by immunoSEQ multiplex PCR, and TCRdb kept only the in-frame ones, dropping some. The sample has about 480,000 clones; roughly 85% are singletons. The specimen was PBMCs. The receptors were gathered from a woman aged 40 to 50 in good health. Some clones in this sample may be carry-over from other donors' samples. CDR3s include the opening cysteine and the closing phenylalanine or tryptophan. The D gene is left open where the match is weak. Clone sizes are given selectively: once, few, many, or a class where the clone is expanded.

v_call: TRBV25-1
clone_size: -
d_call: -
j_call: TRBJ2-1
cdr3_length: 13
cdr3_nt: TGTGCCAGCAGTGAATGGGCAGGCAATGAGCAGTTCTTC
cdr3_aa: CASSEWAGNEQFF

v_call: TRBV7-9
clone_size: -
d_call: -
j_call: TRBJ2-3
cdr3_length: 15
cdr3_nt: TGTGCCAGCAGCTTGAGTGGGGAAGGCACAGATACGCAGTATTTT
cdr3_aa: CASSLSGEGTDTQYF

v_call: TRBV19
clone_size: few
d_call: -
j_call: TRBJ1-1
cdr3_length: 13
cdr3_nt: TGTGCCAGTAGTATGACAAGTAACACTGAAGCTTTCTTT
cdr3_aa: CASSMTSNTEAFF

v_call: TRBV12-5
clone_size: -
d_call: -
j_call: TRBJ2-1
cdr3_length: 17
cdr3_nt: TGTGCTAGTGGCAAAGAAGTGGGACTTGACTTCTACAATGAGCAGTTCTTC
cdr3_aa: CASGKEVGLDFYNEQFF

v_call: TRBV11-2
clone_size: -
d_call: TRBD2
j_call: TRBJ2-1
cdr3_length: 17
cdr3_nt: TGTGCCAGCAGCCCCCCTGGACTAGCGCTCTCCTACAATGAGCAGTTCTTC
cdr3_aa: CASSPPGLALSYNEQFF

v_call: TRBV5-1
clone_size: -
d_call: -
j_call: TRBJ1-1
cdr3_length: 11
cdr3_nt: TGCGCCAGCAGCTTGAACACTGAAGCTTTCTTT
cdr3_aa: CASSLNTEAFF

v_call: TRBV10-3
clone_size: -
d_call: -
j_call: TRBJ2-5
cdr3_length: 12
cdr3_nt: TGTGCCATCAGTGAGAGTGTAGAGACCCAGTACTTC
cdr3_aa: CAISESVETQYF

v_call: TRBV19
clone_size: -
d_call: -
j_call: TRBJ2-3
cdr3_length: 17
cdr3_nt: TGTGCCAGTAGTATAATAATGAAATACTCTAGCACAGATACGCAGTATTTT
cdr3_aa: CASSIIMKYSSTDTQYF

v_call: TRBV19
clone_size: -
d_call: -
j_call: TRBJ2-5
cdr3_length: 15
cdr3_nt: TGTGCCAGTAGTATTCGAACGGGACGCCAAGAGACCCAGTACTTC
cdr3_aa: CASSIRTGRQETQYF

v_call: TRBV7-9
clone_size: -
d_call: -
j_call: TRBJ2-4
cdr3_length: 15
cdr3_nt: TGTGCCAGCAGCTTATCTGGGACGGAGAAAAACATTCAGTACTTC
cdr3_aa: CASSLSGTEKNIQYF

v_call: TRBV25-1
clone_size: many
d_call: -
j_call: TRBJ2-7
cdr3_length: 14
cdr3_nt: TGTGCCAGCAGTGACTCCGCAGGGGGGTACGAGCAGTACTTC
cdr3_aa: CASSDSAGGYEQYF

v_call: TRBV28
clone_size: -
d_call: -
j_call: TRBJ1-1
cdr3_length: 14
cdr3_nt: TGTGCCAGCAGACCCCACTCCCCTAACACTGAAGCTTTCTTT
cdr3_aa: CASRPHSPNTEAFF

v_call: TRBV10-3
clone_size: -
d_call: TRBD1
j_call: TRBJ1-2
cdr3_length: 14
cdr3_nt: TGTGCCATCAGTGCCGGACAGGGGGACTATGGCTACACCTTC
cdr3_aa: CAISAGQGDYGYTF

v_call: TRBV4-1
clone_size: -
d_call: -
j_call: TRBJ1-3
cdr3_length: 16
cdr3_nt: TGCGCCAGCAGTCCTGAGTCGGACAACTCTGGAAACACCATATATTTT
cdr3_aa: CASSPESDNSGNTIYF

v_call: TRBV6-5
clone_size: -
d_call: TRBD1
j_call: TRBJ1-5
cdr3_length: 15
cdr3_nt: TGTGCCAGCAGTACGGACAGGGATAGGAATCAGCCCCAGCATTTT
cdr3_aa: CASSTDRDRNQPQHF

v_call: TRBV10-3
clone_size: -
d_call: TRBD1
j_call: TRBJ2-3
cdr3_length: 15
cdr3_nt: TGTGCCATCAGCGGAGGGACAGGGTGGGGAGATACGCAGTATTTT
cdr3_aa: CAISGGTGWGDTQYF

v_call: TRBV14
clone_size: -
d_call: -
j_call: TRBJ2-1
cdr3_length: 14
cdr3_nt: TGTGCCAGCAGCCAAGTAGTGGGGGTAGGTGAGCAGTTCTTC
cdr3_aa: CASSQVVGVGEQFF

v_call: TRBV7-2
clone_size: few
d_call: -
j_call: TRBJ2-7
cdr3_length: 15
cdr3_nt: TGTGCCAGCAGCTTAAATGGGGATAGCTCCTACGAGCAGTACTTC
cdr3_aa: CASSLNGDSSYEQYF

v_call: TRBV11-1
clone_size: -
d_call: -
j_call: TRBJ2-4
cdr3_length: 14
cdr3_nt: TGTGCCAGCAGCCGAAATCTGGGGGGAAACATTCAGTACTTC
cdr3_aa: CASSRNLGGNIQYF

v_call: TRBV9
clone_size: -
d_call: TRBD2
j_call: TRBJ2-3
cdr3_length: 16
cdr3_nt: TGTGCCAGCAGCGCGCTAGCGGGGACTAGCACAGATACGCAGTATTTT
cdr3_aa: CASSALAGTSTDTQYF

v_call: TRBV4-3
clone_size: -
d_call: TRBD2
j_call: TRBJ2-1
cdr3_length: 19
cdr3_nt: TGCGCCAGCAGCCGCCAGATTGGGACTAGCGGGAGGGCCGGGAATGAGCAGTTCTTC
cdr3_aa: CASSRQIGTSGRAGNEQFF

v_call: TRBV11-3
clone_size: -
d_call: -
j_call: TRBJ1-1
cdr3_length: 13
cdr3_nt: TGTGCCAGCAGCTCCACAAGGTCCTCTGAAGCTTTCTTT
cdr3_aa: CASSSTRSSEAFF

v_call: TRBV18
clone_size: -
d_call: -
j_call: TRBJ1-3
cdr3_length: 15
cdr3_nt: TGTGCCAGCTCACCATCCGGGACGTCTGGAAACACCATATATTTT
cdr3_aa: CASSPSGTSGNTIYF

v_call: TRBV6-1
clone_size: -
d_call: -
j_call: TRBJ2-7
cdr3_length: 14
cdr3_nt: TGTGCCAGCTCGGTGACAGTTTCATCCTACGAGCAGTACTTC
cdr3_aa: CASSVTVSSYEQYF

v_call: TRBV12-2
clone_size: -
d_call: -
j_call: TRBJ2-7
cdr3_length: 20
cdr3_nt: TGTGCAAGTCGCTTAAGGAGTTCGGATCCCGGGACTCGGGATACCTACGAGCAGTACTTC
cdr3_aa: CASRLRSSDPGTRDTYEQYF

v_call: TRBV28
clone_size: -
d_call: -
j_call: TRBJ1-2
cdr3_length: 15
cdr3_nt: TGTGCCAGCAGTTTAGGAGGGGCGGGCGTCTATGGCTACACCTTC
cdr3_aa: CASSLGGAGVYGYTF

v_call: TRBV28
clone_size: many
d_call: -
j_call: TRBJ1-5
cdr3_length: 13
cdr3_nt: TGTGCCAGCAGTTGGGATAGCAATCAGCCCCAGCATTTT
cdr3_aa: CASSWDSNQPQHF

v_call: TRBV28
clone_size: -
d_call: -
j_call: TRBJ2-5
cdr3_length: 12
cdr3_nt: TGTGCCAGCAGTTTACAGGGAGAGACCCAGTACTTC
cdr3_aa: CASSLQGETQYF

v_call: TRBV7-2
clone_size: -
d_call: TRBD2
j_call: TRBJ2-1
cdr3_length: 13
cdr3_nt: TGTGCCAGCAGCTCGGGGACTACCCTCATGTCGTTCTTC
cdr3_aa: CASSSGTTLMSFF